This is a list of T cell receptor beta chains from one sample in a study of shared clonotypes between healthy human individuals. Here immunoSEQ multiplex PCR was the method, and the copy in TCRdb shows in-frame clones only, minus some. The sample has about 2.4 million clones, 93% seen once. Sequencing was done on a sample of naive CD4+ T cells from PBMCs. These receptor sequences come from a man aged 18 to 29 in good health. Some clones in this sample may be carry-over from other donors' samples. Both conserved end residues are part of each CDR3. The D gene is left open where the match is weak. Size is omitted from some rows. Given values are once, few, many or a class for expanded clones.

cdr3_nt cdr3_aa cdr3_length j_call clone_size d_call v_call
TGTGCCAGCAGTTCGTACCAGTATGTTAATCAGCCCCAGCATTTT CASSSYQYVNQPQHF 15 TRBJ1-5 NA NA TRBV27
TGTGCCAGCAGCATGAGGGGAGGCTCTGGAAACACCATATATTTT CASSMRGGSGNTIYF 15 TRBJ1-3 NA NA TRBV5-8
TGTGCCAGCAGTTTAACCAGGGGGTCCTACAATGAGCAGTTCTTC CASSLTRGSYNEQFF 15 TRBJ2-1 NA TRBD1 TRBV28
TGTGCCAGCTCATACAGTACACGTCAGCCCCAGCATTTT CASSYSTRQPQHF 13 TRBJ1-5 NA NA TRBV18
TGTGCCATCACGCATGGGCGGGCCAGCTCCTACGAGCAGTACTTC CAITHGRASSYEQYF 15 TRBJ2-7 NA NA TRBV10-3
TGTGCCAGTAGTAGCGAGCGGGAGGGAGTTTACGAGCAGTACTTC CASSSEREGVYEQYF 15 TRBJ2-7 NA TRBD2 TRBV19
TGTGCCAGCAGCCCGACCTCGCTAGCGGGGGGGTACGAGCAGTACTTC CASSPTSLAGGYEQYF 16 TRBJ2-7 once TRBD2 TRBV9
TGTGCCAGCAGCTTAGGACAGGGGAGGACTGAAGCTTTCTTT CASSLGQGRTEAFF 14 TRBJ1-1 NA TRBD1 TRBV7-8
TGTGCCAGCAAGGGTCAGGGGAATCTAATGAACACTGAAGCTTTCTTT CASKGQGNLMNTEAFF 16 TRBJ1-1 few NA TRBV7-9
TGTGCCAGCAGGGCGGGACTAGCGCTCGGGGAGCTGTTTTTT CASRAGLALGELFF 14 TRBJ2-2 NA TRBD2 TRBV2
TGCAGCGTTGAGGGGCTAGCGGGAGGGCCGACCTACAATGAGCAGTTCTTC CSVEGLAGGPTYNEQFF 17 TRBJ2-1 NA TRBD2 TRBV29-1
TGTGCCAGCAGCCGCGGACTAGCGGCTAGCACAGATACGCAGTATTTT CASSRGLAASTDTQYF 16 TRBJ2-3 once TRBD2 TRBV6-6
TGTGCCAGCACCTCCCAATACGAGCAGTACTTC CASTSQYEQYF 11 TRBJ2-7 NA NA TRBV11-2
TGCGCCAGCAGTGAAGGTCCAGCGAGCGAACAAGAGACCCAGTACTTC CASSEGPASEQETQYF 16 TRBJ2-5 NA NA TRBV10-1
TGTGCCAGCACCGAGGACAGGGACTACGAGCAGTACTTC CASTEDRDYEQYF 13 TRBJ2-7 NA TRBD1 TRBV6-6
TGTGCCAGCAGCGGCCCGAGCGGGAGTAGCTACAATGAGCAGTTCTTC CASSGPSGSSYNEQFF 16 TRBJ2-1 once TRBD2 TRBV5-4
TGTGCCAGCAGCGCCATCCCGGCTAGCGGTACCACAGATACGCAGTATTTT CASSAIPASGTTDTQYF 17 TRBJ2-3 NA NA TRBV21-1
TGCGCCAGCAGTGAGTTCCTTAACACCGGGGAGCTGTTTTTT CASSEFLNTGELFF 14 TRBJ2-2 NA NA TRBV10-1
TGTGCCAGCAGACTAAAGGCTAGCGGGAGAAACCAGTACTTC CASRLKASGRNQYF 14 TRBJ2-7 once TRBD2 TRBV27
TGTGCCAGCAGCCCAGGACTAGTCCCCAATGAGCAGTTCTTC CASSPGLVPNEQFF 14 TRBJ2-1 NA TRBD2 TRBV7-2
TGTGCCAGGGCGGGAGGCAACAATGAGCAGTTCTTC CARAGGNNEQFF 12 TRBJ2-1 NA TRBD2 TRBV27
TGTGCCTGGAGTGTACGGGTGGTGAGGACTAGCAGCCAAGAGACCCAGTACTTC CAWSVRVVRTSSQETQYF 18 TRBJ2-5 once TRBD2 TRBV30
TGCAGTGCGGGGCTAAGGTTTGGCTACACCTTC CSAGLRFGYTF 11 TRBJ1-2 NA NA TRBV20-1
TGTGCCAGCAGCCGGGGGGCCGGGCCCGGTGGGGAAAAACTGTTTTTT CASSRGAGPGGEKLFF 16 TRBJ1-4 NA NA TRBV7-9
TGTGCCAGCAGCGTGGGACTAGCGGGACTCCAAGAGACCCAGTACTTC CASSVGLAGLQETQYF 16 TRBJ2-5 NA TRBD2 TRBV9
TGTGCCAGCAGCGTAGTCCTAGCGACGAACACCGGGGAGCTGTTTTTT CASSVVLATNTGELFF 16 TRBJ2-2 NA NA TRBV9
TGTGCCAGCAGCCGGGTACAGGGGAGGAATGAGCAGTTCTTC CASSRVQGRNEQFF 14 TRBJ2-1 NA NA TRBV2
TGTGCCAGCAGCTTAGGCCCTACATTGTCTAACTATGGCTACACCTTC CASSLGPTLSNYGYTF 16 TRBJ1-2 NA NA TRBV7-2
TGTGCCAGCTCCCCATTTAGCGGGAACTACAATGAGCAGTTCTTC CASSPFSGNYNEQFF 15 TRBJ2-1 NA TRBD2 TRBV27
TGTGCCAGCAGCCAAGTGGGGGGGGAGGGAGAAAAACTGTTTTTT CASSQVGGEGEKLFF 15 TRBJ1-4 once NA TRBV4-2
TGTGCCAGCGCCGGGACAGTATTTTCCGAGCAGTACTTC CASAGTVFSEQYF 13 TRBJ2-7 NA TRBD1 TRBV27
TGTGCCAGCAGCCCCACAGGGGGCGTCGTTATTGGCGGGGAGCTGTTTTTT CASSPTGGVVIGGELFF 17 TRBJ2-2 NA TRBD1 TRBV7-3
TGTGCCAGCTCACTAGCCGACGGAGCACCCCAGCATTTT CASSLADGAPQHF 13 TRBJ1-5 few NA TRBV18
TGTGCCAGCAGCTTAACGGCTGGACTAGCAGGTGAGCAGTTCTTC CASSLTAGLAGEQFF 15 TRBJ2-1 NA TRBD2 TRBV7-3
TGCGCCAGCAGCATAGGGGGAGCGGGAAACACCATATATTTT CASSIGGAGNTIYF 14 TRBJ1-3 NA NA TRBV5-1
TGTGCCAGCAGCGCATTGGGCGGTTCCTACGAGCAGTACTTC CASSALGGSYEQYF 14 TRBJ2-7 once NA TRBV6-1
TGTGCCAGCAGCCAAGTTGGGGCGAGCTCTGGAAACACCATATATTTT CASSQVGASSGNTIYF 16 TRBJ1-3 NA NA TRBV4-2
TGTGCCAGCAGTGACGCGGGGGCTGAGACCCAGTACTTC CASSDAGAETQYF 13 TRBJ2-5 NA NA TRBV2
TGTGCCTGGAGTGTACAGGGGGCTTGGTATGGCTACACCTTC CAWSVQGAWYGYTF 14 TRBJ1-2 NA TRBD1 TRBV30
TGTGCCAGCAAAGAACGGGGCCTTAACTATGGCTACACCTTC CASKERGLNYGYTF 14 TRBJ1-2 NA NA TRBV27
TGTGCCAGCGGCAGGGAGAGGAGCACTGAAGCTTTCTTT CASGRERSTEAFF 13 TRBJ1-1 once NA TRBV2
TGTGCCAGCAGTTCCGCGGGGGATACGCAGTATTTT CASSSAGDTQYF 12 TRBJ2-3 NA NA TRBV6-5
TGTGCCATCAGCATCGGACTAGCGGGAGGAGGAAACGAGCAGTACTTC CAISIGLAGGGNEQYF 16 TRBJ2-7 once TRBD2 TRBV10-3
TGCGCCAGCAGCGCTGCCTATACAGACCAGGGGCAGTACTTC CASSAAYTDQGQYF 14 TRBJ2-7 NA NA TRBV5-1
TGTGCCAGCAGCTCCCTAGCGGGAGTGGGTGAGCAGTTCTTC CASSSLAGVGEQFF 14 TRBJ2-1 NA TRBD2 TRBV7-3
TGCAGCCTTGGGGGATCGAGGGACGAGCAGTACTTC CSLGGSRDEQYF 12 TRBJ2-7 NA NA TRBV29-1
TGTGCCAGCAGCTTAGGTTGGGAGACTAGCGTCTACAATGAGCAGTTCTTC CASSLGWETSVYNEQFF 17 TRBJ2-1 NA TRBD2 TRBV7-3
TGTGCCAGCCAGAGACAGGGCTCCTACGAGCAGTACTTC CASQRQGSYEQYF 13 TRBJ2-7 once TRBD1 TRBV7-3
TGTGCCAGCAGGCTAGCGGGAAGCACAGATACGCAGTATTTT CASRLAGSTDTQYF 14 TRBJ2-3 NA TRBD2 TRBV7-2
TGCGCCAGCAGATCCAGGACAGGGGGCTCGTACAATGAGCAGTTCTTC CASRSRTGGSYNEQFF 16 TRBJ2-1 NA TRBD1 TRBV5-1
TGTGCCAGCAGCTTAGTTCAGGGCGGCGGGGGATCGAACACTGAAGCTTTCTTT CASSLVQGGGGSNTEAFF 18 TRBJ1-1 NA NA TRBV11-2
TGTGCCAGCAGCTTGACCGGGAGGTGGTTCTTC CASSLTGRWFF 11 TRBJ2-1 NA TRBD2 TRBV5-4
TGTGCCAGCAGCTTAGGAGTTAATGAAAAACTGTTTTTT CASSLGVNEKLFF 13 TRBJ1-4 NA NA TRBV7-7
TGTGCCAGCTCCGAGGCACTCTACGGAATATGGGAGCAAGAGACCCAGTACTTC CASSEALYGIWEQETQYF 18 TRBJ2-5 NA NA TRBV21-1
TGTGCCAGCAGTCCCCCCCGCAGGGCTGGAAACACCATATATTTT CASSPPRRAGNTIYF 15 TRBJ1-3 NA NA TRBV28
TGCAGCGTTGGGGGCTACAATGAGCAGTTCTTC CSVGGYNEQFF 11 TRBJ2-1 NA NA TRBV29-1
TGCAGCGTTGTTAGCGGGAGTATTTACGAGCAGTACTTC CSVVSGSIYEQYF 13 TRBJ2-7 once TRBD2 TRBV29-1